These T cell receptor beta chains were read from a single sample in a study of CD8+CD57+ T cells in acquired aplastic anemia. MiXCR was run by TCRdb on the reads, yielding one entry per CDR3 protein. The data show roughly 130,000 distinct CDR3 sequences, about 46% seen once. The material sequenced was sorted CD4+, CD8+, or CD8+CD57+ T cells (not recorded which) from PBMCs. Every receptor here comes from a human donor in good health, serving as a control. Both conserved end residues are trimmed from each CDR3. Only part of the rows carry a size: once, few, many, or a class if the clone is expanded.

v_gene: TRBV12-3/TRBV12-4; abundance: many; j_gene: TRBJ2-2; CDR3aa: ASRGGGANTGELF
v_gene: TRBV7-2; abundance: many; j_gene: TRBJ2-3; CDR3aa: ASSKVTGGRTDTQY
v_gene: TRBV7-9; abundance: NA; j_gene: TRBJ2-5; CDR3aa: ASSSTGGMGQETQY
v_gene: TRBV5-5; abundance: many; j_gene: TRBJ2-6; CDR3aa: ASLSLSGANVLT
v_gene: TRBV7-3; abundance: NA; j_gene: TRBJ2-7; CDR3aa: ASSLAGTTGSEQY
v_gene: TRBV10-3; abundance: few; j_gene: TRBJ2-2; CDR3aa: AISESFGTLNTGELF
v_gene: TRBV20-1; abundance: NA; j_gene: TRBJ2-1; CDR3aa: SAREGTASSYNEQF
v_gene: TRBV6-2/TRBV6-3; abundance: many; j_gene: TRBJ2-7; CDR3aa: ASSYIDRGPYEQY
v_gene: TRBV10-3; abundance: NA; j_gene: TRBJ1-2; CDR3aa: ASSSPHRDYYGYT
v_gene: TRBV15; abundance: NA; j_gene: TRBJ1-1; CDR3aa: ATSTGQSTQAF
v_gene: TRBV3-1; abundance: many; j_gene: TRBJ2-2; CDR3aa: ASSQGAGPINTGELF
v_gene: TRBV7-8; abundance: NA; j_gene: TRBJ1-5; CDR3aa: ASSYGRGQPQH
v_gene: TRBV15; abundance: few; j_gene: TRBJ1-1; CDR3aa: ATSRGQVGTEAF
v_gene: TRBV7-6; abundance: few; j_gene: TRBJ1-1; CDR3aa: ASSQQATEAF
v_gene: TRBV7-2; abundance: NA; j_gene: TRBJ2-3; CDR3aa: ASTNTDTQY
v_gene: TRBV20-1; abundance: NA; j_gene: TRBJ2-1; CDR3aa: SARVGAGGHYNEQF
v_gene: TRBV19; abundance: many; j_gene: TRBJ2-4; CDR3aa: ASKDWTGNIQY
v_gene: TRBV2; abundance: few; j_gene: TRBJ2-3; CDR3aa: ASLGTTVSGSTDTQY
v_gene: TRBV5-1; abundance: few; j_gene: TRBJ1-4; CDR3aa: ASSLAATNEKLF
v_gene: TRBV11-2; abundance: many; j_gene: TRBJ2-1; CDR3aa: ASSILAGGGLDEQF
v_gene: TRBV9; abundance: NA; j_gene: TRBJ2-1; CDR3aa: ASSAGQSSYNEQF
v_gene: TRBV12-3/TRBV12-4; abundance: many; j_gene: TRBJ1-2; CDR3aa: ASSSGARGYT
v_gene: TRBV7-2; abundance: many; j_gene: TRBJ2-3; CDR3aa: ASSLGVAGSTDTQY
v_gene: TRBV7-8; abundance: NA; j_gene: TRBJ2-7; CDR3aa: ASSLGTREQY
v_gene: TRBV2; abundance: NA; j_gene: TRBJ2-5; CDR3aa: ASSPAGAETQY
v_gene: TRBV24-1; abundance: NA; j_gene: TRBJ2-7; CDR3aa: ATSDAGTESSYEQY
v_gene: TRBV2; abundance: once; j_gene: TRBJ2-2; CDR3aa: ASKTRDGAYGELF